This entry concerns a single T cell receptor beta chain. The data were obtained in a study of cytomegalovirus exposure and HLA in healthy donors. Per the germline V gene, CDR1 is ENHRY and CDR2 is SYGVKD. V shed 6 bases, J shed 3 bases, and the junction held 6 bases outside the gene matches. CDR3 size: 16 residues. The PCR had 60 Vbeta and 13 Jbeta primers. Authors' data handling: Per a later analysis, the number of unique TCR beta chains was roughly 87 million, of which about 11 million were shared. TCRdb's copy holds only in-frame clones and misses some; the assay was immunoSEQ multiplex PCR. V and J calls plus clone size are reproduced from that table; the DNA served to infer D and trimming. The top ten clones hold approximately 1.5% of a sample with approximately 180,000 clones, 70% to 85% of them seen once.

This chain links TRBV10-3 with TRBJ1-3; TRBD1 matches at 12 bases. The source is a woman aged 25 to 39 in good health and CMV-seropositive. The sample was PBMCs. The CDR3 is CAIRGQGAPLGNTIYF. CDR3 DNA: TGTGCCATCAGGGGACAGGGGGCGCCGCTTGGAAACACCATATATTTT.